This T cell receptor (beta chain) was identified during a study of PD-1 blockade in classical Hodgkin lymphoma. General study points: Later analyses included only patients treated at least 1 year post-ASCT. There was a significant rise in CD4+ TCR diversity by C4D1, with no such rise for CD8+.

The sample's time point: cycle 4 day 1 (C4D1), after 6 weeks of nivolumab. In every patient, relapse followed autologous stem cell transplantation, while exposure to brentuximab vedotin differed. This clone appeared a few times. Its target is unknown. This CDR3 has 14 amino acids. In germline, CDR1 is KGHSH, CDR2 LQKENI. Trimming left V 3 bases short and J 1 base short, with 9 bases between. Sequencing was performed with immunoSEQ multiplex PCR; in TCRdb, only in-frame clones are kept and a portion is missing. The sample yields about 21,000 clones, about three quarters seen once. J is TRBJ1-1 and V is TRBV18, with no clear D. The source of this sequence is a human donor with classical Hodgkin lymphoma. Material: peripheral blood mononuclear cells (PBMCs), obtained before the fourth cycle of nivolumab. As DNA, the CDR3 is TGTGCCAGCTCACCTTCCAGGAAGAACACTGAAGCTTTCTTT. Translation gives CASSPSRKNTEAFF.